Listed here are 28 T cell receptor beta chains from one sample, sequenced in a study of blood T cell repertoires in COVID-19. TCRdb's table, derived via immunoSEQ multiplex PCR, lists solely in-frame clones and lacks some. The data show approximately 300,000 clones, about 90% seen once. Material: peripheral blood. Receptors originate from a woman between 40 and 50 years old with acute or convalescent COVID-19.

The chain couples TRBV11-3 to TRBJ2-5, with TRBD2 identical over 7 bases. Looked up from germline, CDR1 is SGHNT and CDR2 is YENEEA. V shed 3 bases and J 5 bases; nucleotides not matched to a gene: 3. The length of the CDR3 is 13 residues. The CDR3 is CASSFGRGETQYF. CDR3 sequence (DNA): TGTGCCAGCAGCTTTGGGCGGGGGGAGACCCAGTACTTC.

The chain employs TRBV6-5 and TRBJ1-1; tentative D call: TRBD1 (6 bases). Germline V gene lookup returns CDR1 MNHEY and CDR2 SVGAGI. Trimming stripped 5 bases from V and 5 bases from J, with 15 bases between. The CDR3 has 14 residues. DNA for the CDR3: TGTGCCAGCAGTCAACAGGGTTTGGGGACTGAAGCTTTCTTT. Translated: CASSQQGLGTEAFF.

The V gene is TRBV19, the J gene TRBJ1-6, with 9 nucleotides matching TRBD1. Germline-derived CDR1 and CDR2 are LNHDA and SQIVND (reference sequence). Trimming at V came to 1 base and at J to 9 bases, leaving 4 bases not matched to a gene. This CDR3 has 15 residues. The CDR3 bases are TGTGCCAGTAGTATAGGTCGGGACAGGGTTTCACCCCTCCACTTT. Its protein is CASSIGRDRVSPLHF.

The genes are TRBV15 and TRBJ2-4, with 10 bases fitting TRBD1. The V segment lost 5 bases and the J segment 9 bases; nucleotides outside the gene matches: 10. CDR1 and CDR2 from the germline V gene are LNHNV and YYDKDF (reference sequence). The length of the CDR3 is 15 residues. The chain's CDR3 is CATSSRTGGNVIQYF. In nucleotides, the CDR3 is TGTGCCACCAGCTCCCGGACAGGGGGGAATGTCATTCAGTACTTC.

V usage is TRBV2 and J usage is TRBJ1-3; TRBD1 agrees at 8 bases. The ends lost 6 bases at V and 0 bases at J; junction bases unmatched: 7. The CDR3 runs 16 residues. Germline V gene sequence: CDR1 SNHLY, CDR2 FYNNEI. This CDR3 reads CASRAGTGDSGNTIYF. The CDR3 DNA is TGTGCCAGCAGGGCCGGGACAGGAGACTCTGGAAACACCATATATTTT.

CDR3 residues: CAWSGQGASEQYV. CDR3 in DNA: TGTGCCTGGAGTGGACAGGGGGCTTCCGAGCAGTACGTC. The chain employs TRBV30 and TRBJ2-7; 10 nucleotides match TRBD1. CDR3 size: 13 residues. V lost 1 base, J lost 6 bases, and 3 bases stayed unmatched. Germline V gene data show CDR1 as GTSNPN and CDR2 as SVGIG (reference sequence).

The chain uses TRBV24-1 and TRBJ2-2; 8 bases align to TRBD1. In germline, CDR1 is KGHDR, CDR2 SFDVKD. This CDR3 is built from 17 residues. V dropped 4 bases and J dropped 0; count of bases not matched to a gene: 6. The CDR3 region has the DNA TGTGCCACCAGTGACCTATCAGGGGGCGCGAACACCGGGGAGCTGTTTTTT. Protein product: CATSDLSGGANTGELFF.

As to this clone: Within the sample, other DNA sequences also encode this same CDR3. The chain links TRBV18 to TRBJ1-1; D unresolved. The CDR3 has 13 amino acids. Germline assignment: CDR1 KGHSH and CDR2 LQKENI. V was cut by 2 bases and J by 1 base, with 5 bases left in between. CDR3 region: CASSPSKNTEAFF. Written as DNA, the CDR3 is TGTGCCAGCTCACCATCAAAGAACACTGAAGCTTTCTTT.

This sequence joins TRBV6-5 and TRBJ1-1; 8 bases fit TRBD1. V was clipped by 4 bases and J by 5 bases; unmatched bases: 3. CDR1 and CDR2 from the germline V gene are MNHEY and SVGAGI. CDR3 size: 13 residues. CDR3 DNA: TGTGCCAGCAGTTTACAGGGGGATACTGAAGCTTTCTTT. It yields the protein CASSLQGDTEAFF.

This clone came up a few times. This rearrangement joins TRBV5-4 to TRBJ1-5, with 7 bases fitting TRBD1. The trim removed 2 bases at V and 7 bases at J, leaving 9 bases unmatched. The germline CDR1 and CDR2 sequences are SGHNT and YYREEE (reference sequence). The CDR3 sequence is 15 residues long. CDR3 region: CASSFGDRSSQPQHF. The DNA for the CDR3 is TGTGCCAGCAGCTTCGGGGACAGATCGAGCCAGCCCCAGCATTTT.

Worth noting for this clone: Other nucleotide sequences from this sample produce the same CDR3. The chain recombines TRBV5-1 with TRBJ2-2; TRBD2 matches at 12 bases. The CDR3 sequence is 16 residues long. V lost 3 bases, J lost 1 base, and 1 base stayed unmatched. Looked up from germline, CDR1 is SGHRS and CDR2 is YFSETQ. The CDR3 is CASSSLAGGNTGELFF. DNA of the CDR3: TGCGCCAGCAGCTCACTAGCGGGGGGGAACACCGGGGAGCTGTTTTTT.

A single count supports this clone. The V call is TRBV25-1, the J call TRBJ2-6; possible D gene TRBD1, 6 bases. V lost 6 bases and J lost 2, with 14 bases in between. Germline lookup yields CDR1 MGHDK and CDR2 SYGVNS. CDR3 length: 16 amino acids. The DNA for the CDR3 is TGTGCCAGCAGCGAGTTAACAGGGACTGGGGCCAACGTCCTGACTTTC. The encoded protein is CASSELTGTGANVLTF.

The chain is built from TRBV6-4 and TRBJ2-2, with TRBD2 matching 8 bases. Trimming at V came to 4 bases and at J to 0 bases, leaving 7 bases not matched to a gene. Per germline, CDR1 MRHNA and CDR2 SNTAGT. The CDR3 totals 17 residues. The CDR3 reads CASSGSSGAPNTGELFF. In DNA form, the CDR3 reads TGTGCCAGCAGTGGAAGTAGCGGGGCTCCGAACACCGGGGAGCTGTTTTTT.

CDR3 region: CAISDNRESNEKLFF. Written as DNA, the CDR3 is TGTGCCATCAGTGATAACAGGGAGTCGAATGAAAAACTGTTTTTT. This sequence joins TRBV10-3 and TRBJ1-4; D may be TRBD1 (6 bases). CDR3 size: 15 residues. Per the germline V gene, CDR1 is ENHRY and CDR2 is SYGVKD. Trimming took 3 bases from V and 5 from J, leaving 13 bases between them.

V gene TRBV19 combines with J gene TRBJ1-2; D is perhaps TRBD1 (6 bases). Looked up from germline, CDR1 is LNHDA and CDR2 is SQIVND (reference sequence). Trimming removed 6 bases at V and 7 bases at J, with 18 bases between. This CDR3 comprises 14 residues. The CDR3: CASRDPLTGLGYTF. The CDR3 region has the DNA TGTGCCAGTAGAGACCCGCTTACAGGGCTTGGCTACACCTTC.

The chain is built from TRBV6-4 and TRBJ1-2, with 7 bases that match TRBD1. The CDR3 totals 15 residues. Germline CDR1 MRHNA, CDR2 SNTAGT. V trimming: 3 bases; J trimming: 0 bases; junction bases outside the gene matches: 4. CDR3 sequence: CASSEGTVANYGYTF. In nucleotides, the CDR3 is TGTGCCAGCAGTGAAGGGACAGTAGCTAACTATGGCTACACCTTC.

The J gene is TRBJ2-3, the V gene TRBV27, with a tentative D call TRBD2 (7 bases). Germline-derived CDR1 and CDR2 are MNHEY and SMNVEV (reference sequence). Trimming removed 5 bases from V and 5 bases from J, with 17 bases in between. CDR3 length equals 15 residues. The CDR3 sequence: CASSGWGGQEDTQYF. CDR3 DNA: TGTGCCAGCAGTGGGTGGGGGGGCCAAGAAGATACGCAGTATTTT.

This clone showed up just a few times. V is TRBV6-5 and J is TRBJ2-2; D is perhaps TRBD1 (6 bases). Germline V gene data show CDR1 as MNHEY and CDR2 as SVGAGI. V shed 0 bases and J shed 7 bases, with 15 bases lying between them. The CDR3 totals 16 residues. This chain's CDR3 is CASSYSRGDSYGELFF. The DNA of the CDR3 is TGTGCCAGCAGTTACTCCAGGGGAGACTCGTACGGGGAGCTGTTTTTT.

The chain carries TRBV5-1 and TRBJ1-1; D is unresolved. Germline CDR1 and CDR2: SGHRS and YFSETQ. Trimming took off 0 bases at V and 3 bases at J, with 9 bases between the two ends. This CDR3 region has 14 residues. CDR3 amino acids: CASSLDDMDTEAFF. The DNA for the CDR3 is TGCGCCAGCAGCTTGGATGACATGGACACTGAAGCTTTCTTT.

The rearrangement joins TRBV19 to TRBJ1-1; no clear D. Germline CDR1 reads LNHDA; CDR2 reads SQIVND (reference sequence). This CDR3 is built from 14 residues. V lost 3 bases and J lost 0, with 8 bases in between. CDR3 in amino acids: CASSIARLNTEAFF. The CDR3 DNA reads as TGTGCCAGTAGTATCGCCAGGTTGAACACTGAAGCTTTCTTT.

This sequence joins TRBV2 and TRBJ1-6, with D uncertain. The CDR3 has 16 residues. Germline CDR1 and CDR2: SNHLY and FYNNEI. V lost 2 bases and J lost 8, with 16 bases in between. The CDR3 loop is CASSESDWARDSPLHF. CDR3 nucleotide sequence: TGTGCCAGCAGTGAATCTGACTGGGCGAGGGATTCACCCCTCCACTTT. The full variable domain, completed using reference TRBV2 and TRBJ1-6, is EPEVTQTPSHQVTQMGQEVILRCVPISNHLYFYWYRQILGQKVEFLVSFYNNEISEKSEIFDDQFSVERPDGSNFTLKIRSTKLEDSAMYFCASSESDWARDSPLHFGNGTRLTVT.

The chain couples TRBV4-1 to TRBJ1-2, with TRBD1 identical over 8 bases. V was clipped by 1 base and J by 4 bases; unmatched bases: 2. Germline CDR1 reads MGHRA; CDR2 reads YSYEKL. This CDR3 spans 14 amino acids. The CDR3 here is CASSQVDRGYGYTF. The CDR3 DNA sequence: TGCGCCAGCAGCCAAGTTGACAGGGGCTATGGCTACACCTTC.

The genes are TRBV2 and TRBJ1-5, with TRBD1 as a possible D gene (6 bases). Trimming shortened V by 3 bases and J by 4 bases, and 16 bases separated the two germline ends. CDR3 length: 16 residues. The V gene's germline CDR1 is SNHLY and CDR2 FYNNEI. The CDR3 loop is CASSDNLGGGNQPQHF. Written as DNA, the CDR3 is TGTGCCAGCAGTGATAATTTGGGAGGGGGGAATCAGCCCCAGCATTTT. Full variable domain (remainder filled in from reference TRBV2 and TRBJ1-5): EPEVTQTPSHQVTQMGQEVILRCVPISNHLYFYWYRQILGQKVEFLVSFYNNEISEKSEIFDDQFSVERPDGSNFTLKIRSTKLEDSAMYFCASSDNLGGGNQPQHFGDGTRLSIL.

CDR3 nucleotides: TGTGCCAGCCAGGGTTGGAACGGGGAGCTGTTTTTT. Translation gives CASQGWNGELFF. The rearrangement joins TRBV12-3 or TRBV12-4 to TRBJ2-2, with a weak D call TRBD1 (5 bases). V was clipped by 8 bases and J by 7 bases, with 11 bases between them. The CDR3 length is 12 residues.

V is TRBV6-1 and J is TRBJ2-3, with 7 bases matching TRBD1. This CDR3 contains 16 residues. The junction had 8 bases not matched to a gene; V was cut back by 3 bases and J by 2 bases. CDR1 is MNHNS and CDR2 is SASEGT in the germline V gene. CDR3 loop: CASSDPGTDLTDTQYF. CDR3 DNA: TGTGCCAGCAGTGATCCCGGGACAGACCTCACAGATACGCAGTATTTT.

CDR3 loop: CASSLYPGLDEQFF. DNA of the CDR3: TGTGCCAGCAGTTTATACCCGGGATTGGATGAGCAGTTCTTC. V and J are TRBV27 and TRBJ2-1, with D perhaps TRBD2 (5 bases). In germline, CDR1 is MNHEY, CDR2 SMNVEV (reference sequence). Deletions cut 1 base from V and 8 bases from J, with 12 bases between. This CDR3 contains 14 residues.

This chain connects TRBV2 to TRBJ1-2; D perhaps matches TRBD1 (6 bases). CDR1 and CDR2 (germline): SNHLY, FYNNEI. With 10 bases removed from V and 4 bases from J, the gap between germline ends came to 13 bases. CDR3 size: 12 residues. This CDR3 is CATETGGYGYTF. In nucleotides, the CDR3 is TGTGCCACTGAGACAGGTGGCTATGGCTACACCTTC.

This clone was picked up one time. In DNA form, the CDR3 reads TGTGCCAGCAGTTTTACGAGAAGCTCCTACAATGAGCAGTTCTTC. Protein sequence: CASSFTRSSYNEQFF. The V gene is TRBV27, the J gene TRBJ2-1; D unclear. V dropped 3 bases and J dropped 0 bases, with 9 bases sitting between them. Germline CDR1 and CDR2: MNHEY and SMNVEV (reference sequence). The CDR3 consists of 15 residues.